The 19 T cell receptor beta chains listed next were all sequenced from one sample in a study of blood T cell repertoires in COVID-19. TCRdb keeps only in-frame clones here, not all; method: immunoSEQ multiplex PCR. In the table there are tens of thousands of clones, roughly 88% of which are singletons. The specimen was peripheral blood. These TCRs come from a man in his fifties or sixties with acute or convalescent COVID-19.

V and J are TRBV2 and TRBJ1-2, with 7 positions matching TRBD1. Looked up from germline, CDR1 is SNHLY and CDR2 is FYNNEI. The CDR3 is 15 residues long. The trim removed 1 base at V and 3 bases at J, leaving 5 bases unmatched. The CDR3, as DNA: TGTGCCAGCAGTGAAGACAGGGGCGGGGACTATGGCTACACCTTC. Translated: CASSEDRGGDYGYTF.

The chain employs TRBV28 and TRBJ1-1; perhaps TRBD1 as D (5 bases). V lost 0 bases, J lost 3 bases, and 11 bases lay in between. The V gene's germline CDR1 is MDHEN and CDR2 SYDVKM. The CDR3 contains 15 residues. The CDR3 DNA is TGTGCCAGCAGTTTATGGACTGGAGGGGACACTGAAGCTTTCTTT. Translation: CASSLWTGGDTEAFF.

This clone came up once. CDR3 region: CASSQPGQGTNTGELFF. The CDR3 DNA reads as TGCGCCAGCAGCCAACCCGGACAGGGAACGAACACCGGGGAGCTGTTTTTT. This sequence joins TRBV4-3 and TRBJ2-2, with 8 nucleotides matching TRBD1. J was trimmed by 0 bases and V by 2 bases; bases with no gene match: 5. The CDR3 has 17 amino acids. Germline lookup yields CDR1 LGHNA and CDR2 YSLEER.

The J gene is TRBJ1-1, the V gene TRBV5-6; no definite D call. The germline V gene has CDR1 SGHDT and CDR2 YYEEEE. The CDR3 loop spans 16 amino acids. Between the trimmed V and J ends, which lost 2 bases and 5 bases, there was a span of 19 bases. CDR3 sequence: CASSLGQAGMGTEAFF. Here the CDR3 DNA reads TGTGCCAGCAGCTTAGGGCAGGCGGGGATGGGAACTGAAGCTTTCTTT. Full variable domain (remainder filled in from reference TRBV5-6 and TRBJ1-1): DAGVTQSPTHLIKTRGQQVTLRCSPKSGHDTVSWYQQALGQGPQFIFQYYEEEERQRGNFPDRFSGHQFPNYSSELNVNALLLGDSALYLCASSLGQAGMGTEAFFGQGTRLTVV.

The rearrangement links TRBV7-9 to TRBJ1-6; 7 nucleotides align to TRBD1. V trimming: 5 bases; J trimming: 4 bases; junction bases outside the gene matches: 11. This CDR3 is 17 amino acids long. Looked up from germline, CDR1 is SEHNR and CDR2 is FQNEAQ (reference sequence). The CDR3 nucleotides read TGTGCCAGCAGCGCATTTAGGGGGCTGATTTATAATTCACCCCTCCACTTT. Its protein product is CASSAFRGLIYNSPLHF.

Here the CDR3 DNA reads TGTGCCATTAAGGGACAGGGCTACCAGCCCCAGCATTTT. Its translation is CAIKGQGYQPQHF. The chain recombines TRBV28 with TRBJ1-5, with 9 bases fitting TRBD1. In germline, CDR1 is MDHEN, CDR2 SYDVKM. Unmatched junction bases numbered 8, after V lost 10 bases and J lost 7 bases. The CDR3 is made up of 13 amino acids.

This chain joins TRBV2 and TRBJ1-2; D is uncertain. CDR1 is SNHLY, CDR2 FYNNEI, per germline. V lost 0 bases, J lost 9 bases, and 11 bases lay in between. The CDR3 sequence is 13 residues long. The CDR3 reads CASSEAAGWSYTF. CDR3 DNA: TGTGCCAGCAGTGAAGCGGCAGGATGGAGCTACACCTTC.

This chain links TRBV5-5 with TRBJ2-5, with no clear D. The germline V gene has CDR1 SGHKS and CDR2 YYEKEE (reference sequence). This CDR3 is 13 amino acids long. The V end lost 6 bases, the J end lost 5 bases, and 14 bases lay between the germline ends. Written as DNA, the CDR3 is TGTGCCAGCAACCTAGTGGTGCCGGAGACCCAGTACTTC. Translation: CASNLVVPETQYF. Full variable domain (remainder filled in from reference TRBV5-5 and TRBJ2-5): DAGVTQSPTHLIKTRGQQVTLRCSPISGHKSVSWYQQVLGQGPQFIFQYYEKEERGRGNFPDRFSARQFPNYSSELNVNALLLGDSALYLCASNLVVPETQYFGPGTRLLVL.

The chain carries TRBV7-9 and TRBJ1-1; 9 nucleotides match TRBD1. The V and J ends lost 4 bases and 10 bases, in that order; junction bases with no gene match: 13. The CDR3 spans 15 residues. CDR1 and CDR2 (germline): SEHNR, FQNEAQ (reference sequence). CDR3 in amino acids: CASSSLTGGNSGAFF. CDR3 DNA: TGTGCCAGCAGCTCCCTGACAGGGGGTAATTCGGGAGCTTTCTTT. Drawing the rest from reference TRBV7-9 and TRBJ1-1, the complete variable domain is DTGVSQNPRHKITKRGQNVTFRCDPISEHNRLYWYRQTLGQGPEFLTYFQNEAQLEKSRLLSDRFSAERPKGSFSTLEIQRTEQGDSAMYLCASSSLTGGNSGAFFGQGTRLTVV.

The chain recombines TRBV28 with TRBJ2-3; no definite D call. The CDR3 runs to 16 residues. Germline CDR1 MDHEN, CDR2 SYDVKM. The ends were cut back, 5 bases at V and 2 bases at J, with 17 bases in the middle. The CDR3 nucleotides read TGTGCCAGCAGTCCGCCTTCGCGGCGTGTCACAGATACGCAGTATTTT. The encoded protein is CASSPPSRRVTDTQYF.

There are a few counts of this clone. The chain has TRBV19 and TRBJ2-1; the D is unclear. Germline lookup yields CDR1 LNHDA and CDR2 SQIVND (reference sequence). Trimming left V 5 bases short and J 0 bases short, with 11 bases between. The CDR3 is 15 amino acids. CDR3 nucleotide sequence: TGTGCCAGTAGTTCCCGACAAGGCTCCTACAATGAGCAGTTCTTC. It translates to CASSSRQGSYNEQFF.

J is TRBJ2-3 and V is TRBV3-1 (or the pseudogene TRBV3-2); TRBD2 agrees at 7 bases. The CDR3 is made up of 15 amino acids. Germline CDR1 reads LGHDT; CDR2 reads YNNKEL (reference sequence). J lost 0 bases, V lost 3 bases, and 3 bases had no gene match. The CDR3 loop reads CASSHRLASTDTQYF. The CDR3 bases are TGTGCCAGCAGCCATAGACTAGCTAGCACAGATACGCAGTATTTT.

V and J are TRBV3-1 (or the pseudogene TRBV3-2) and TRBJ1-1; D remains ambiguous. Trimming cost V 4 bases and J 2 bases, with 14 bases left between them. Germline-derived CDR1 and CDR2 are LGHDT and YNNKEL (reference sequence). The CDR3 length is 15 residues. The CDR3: CASSLRGGLNTEAFF. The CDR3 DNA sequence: TGTGCCAGCAGCCTCCGGGGAGGTTTAAACACTGAAGCTTTCTTT.

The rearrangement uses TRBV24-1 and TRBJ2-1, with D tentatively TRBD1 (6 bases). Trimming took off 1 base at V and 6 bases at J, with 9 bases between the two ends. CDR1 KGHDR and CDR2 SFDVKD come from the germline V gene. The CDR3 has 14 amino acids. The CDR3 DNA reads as TGTGCCACCAGTGATTTCGGACAGCTCAATGAGCAGTTCTTC. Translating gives CATSDFGQLNEQFF.

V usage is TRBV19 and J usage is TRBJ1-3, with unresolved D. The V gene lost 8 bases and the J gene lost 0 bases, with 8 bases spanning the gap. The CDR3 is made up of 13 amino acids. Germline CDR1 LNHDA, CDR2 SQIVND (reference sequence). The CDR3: CASGSNSGNTIYF. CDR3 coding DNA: TGTGCCAGTGGGAGTAACTCTGGAAACACCATATATTTT.

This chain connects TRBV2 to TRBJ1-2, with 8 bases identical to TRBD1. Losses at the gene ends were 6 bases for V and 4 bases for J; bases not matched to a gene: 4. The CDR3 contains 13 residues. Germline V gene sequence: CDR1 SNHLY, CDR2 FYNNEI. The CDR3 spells CASSRDRPYGYTF. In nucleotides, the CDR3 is TGTGCCAGCAGCCGGGACAGGCCCTATGGCTACACCTTC.

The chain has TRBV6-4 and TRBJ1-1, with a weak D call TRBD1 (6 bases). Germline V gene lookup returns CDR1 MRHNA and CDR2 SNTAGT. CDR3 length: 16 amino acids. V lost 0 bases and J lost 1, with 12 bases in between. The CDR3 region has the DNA TGTGCCAGCAGTGACTCGCCGGGACATGGGAACACTGAAGCTTTCTTT. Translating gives CASSDSPGHGNTEAFF.

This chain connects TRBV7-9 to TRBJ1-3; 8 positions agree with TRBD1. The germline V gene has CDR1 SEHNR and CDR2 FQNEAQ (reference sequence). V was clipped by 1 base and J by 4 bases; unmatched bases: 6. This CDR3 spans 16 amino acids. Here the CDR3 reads CASSLDLRTGGNTIYF. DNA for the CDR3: TGTGCCAGCAGCTTAGATCTCAGGACAGGGGGAAACACCATATATTTT.

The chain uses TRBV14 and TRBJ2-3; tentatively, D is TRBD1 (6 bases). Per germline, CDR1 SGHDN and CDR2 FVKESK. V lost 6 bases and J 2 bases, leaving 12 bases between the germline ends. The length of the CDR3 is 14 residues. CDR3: CASRSTGFTDTQYF. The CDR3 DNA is TGTGCCAGCAGAAGCACAGGGTTCACAGATACGCAGTATTTT.